The T cell receptor beta chain under discussion was sequenced for a study of T cell responses to AZD1222 COVID-19 vaccine. Per germline, CDR1 SNHLY and CDR2 FYNNEI. Trimming stripped 4 bases from V and 10 bases from J, with 13 bases between. This CDR3 contains 12 residues. Libraries were prepared by immunoSEQ multiplex PCR; TCRdb keeps only in-frame clonotypes and omits some of them. The top ten hold roughly 5.1% of the sample, which has about 88,000 clones, around nine tenths seen once. The sample in question was peripheral blood, obtained 28 days after the second AZD1222 dose. The genes are TRBV2 and TRBJ1-1, with D unclear. The receptor comes from an adult who received the AZD1222 COVID-19 vaccine. The CDR3 DNA is TGTGCCAGCAGTGTCGGGCCAGTTGGAGCTTTCTTT. Translated, it gives CASSVGPVGAFF.